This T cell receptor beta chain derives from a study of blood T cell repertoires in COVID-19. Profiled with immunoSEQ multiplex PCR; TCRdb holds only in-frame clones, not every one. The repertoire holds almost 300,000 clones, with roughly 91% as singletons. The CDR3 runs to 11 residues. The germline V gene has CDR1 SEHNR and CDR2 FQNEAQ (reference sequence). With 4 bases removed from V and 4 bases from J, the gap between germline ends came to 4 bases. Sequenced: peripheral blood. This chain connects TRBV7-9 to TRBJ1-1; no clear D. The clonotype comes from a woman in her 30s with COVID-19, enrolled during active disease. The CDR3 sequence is CASSSITEAFF. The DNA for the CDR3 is TGTGCCAGCAGCTCTATCACTGAAGCTTTCTTT.